One T cell receptor beta chain is described in this entry. Its antigen remains unidentified. This entry belongs to a study of shared clonotypes between healthy human individuals. Overall study findings and caveats: Sorted-subset sequencing was shown by rarefaction to be incomplete despite large depth. Sharing across four donors was highest in naive CD4 (roughly 5%) and lowest in memory CD8 (0.4%). Sequencing depth was predicted to influence how clonotypes are shared among donors.

Produced via immunoSEQ multiplex PCR; TCRdb's table is partial and in-frame only. The sample records some 2,100,000 clones, around 95% being singletons. The receptor was derived from a man younger than 30 in good health. Sample: naive CD4+ T cells sorted from blood. Subset described: CD45RA+ positively selected.

The CDR3 here is CAISGLAGGQPGELFF. In DNA, the CDR3 is TGTGCCATCAGTGGACTAGCGGGAGGTCAGCCCGGGGAGCTGTTTTTT. The chain has TRBV10-3 and TRBJ2-2, with 13 bases matching TRBD2. After removal of 4 bases from V and 6 bases from J, the junction contained 5 bases not matched to a gene. The CDR3 is made up of 16 amino acids. Per germline, CDR1 ENHRY and CDR2 SYGVKD.